This T cell receptor (beta chain) was sequenced during a study of PD-L1 blockade in urothelial cancer. As to time point: pretreatment peripheral blood. The assay was immunoSEQ multiplex PCR, and TCRdb's table has in-frame clones only and misses some. The sample yields about 81,000 clones, roughly 90% seen once. The clonotype was recovered from a woman of 80 years or more with urothelial cancer. The specimen comprised PBMCs, sampled around atezolizumab (anti-PD-L1) treatment.

CDR3 residues: CASSGSGGSYNEQFF. Here the CDR3 DNA reads TGTGCCAGCAGCGGGTCAGGGGGCTCCTACAATGAGCAGTTCTTC. The gene calls are TRBV5-4 and TRBJ2-1, with 7 positions matching TRBD1. There are 15 residues in the CDR3. Germline CDR1 SGHNT, CDR2 YYREEE (reference sequence). Trimming cost V 4 bases and J 0 bases; bases outside gene matches: 4.